This T cell receptor beta chain came from a study of post-analysis software for immune sequencing data (dated by TCRdb to about 2015). Some background on the complete study: Recorded disease courses included relapsing-remitting, secondary progressive and progressive-relapsing multiple sclerosis, with some patients lacking subtype annotation. A subset of samples was prepared in parallel using single-end sample barcoding, then pooled and co-amplified after Illumina adapter ligation. Patient repertoires were compared against about twelve previously published healthy control repertoires from donors aged roughly 6 to 26 years.

The cysteine opens and the phenylalanine closes a CDR3 of 13 amino acids. Here the CDR3 DNA is all that survives: 39 bases in frame from base 1. V lost 1 base and J lost 2 bases; the stretch between them is 5 bases long. Sequences DFQATT (CDR1) and SNEGSKA (CDR2) are obtained from the germline V gene (reference sequence). Library preparation used PCR. Sequencing used an Illumina HiSeq 2500. To reduce PCR and sequencing biases, unique molecular identifiers were built into the TCR beta cDNA libraries. Roughly 500,000 cDNA molecules were obtained for every 1 to 10 million input T cells, so each molecule roughly corresponded to one T cell. The same protocol used for the earlier healthy control dataset was applied to prepare and sequence the patient libraries. Within a given batch, samples were prepared together, multiplexed and sequenced on the same HiSeq lane. Turning to the authors' computational methods: Raw barcoded reads were processed with MIGEC, and single-read molecular identifier groups were discarded before consensus assembly and CDR3 extraction. Clonotype tables were post-analysed with VDJtools, normalizing diversity by down-sampling all datasets to the smallest sample size. To correct batch-related cross-sample contamination, repertoire overlap clustering matched CDR3 amino acid sequences but not nucleotide sequences. TCRdb applied fastp at Q25 and MiXCR to the public reads, then kept only in-frame beta chains. Entries are consolidated by CDR3 protein sequence, retaining the most common genes and DNA. What appears here as the V and J calls and clone size reflects TCRdb's work, not the paper's. Counted in this sample were some 260,000 distinct CDR3 sequences; 35% to 45% of them appeared once. Under 5.5% of the sample lies in the top ten.

To demonstrate the VDJtools post-analysis software, TCR beta repertoires were profiled from the peripheral blood of 10 to 15 young patients with multiple sclerosis. The patients with multiple sclerosis were children and adolescents between 6 and 15 years of age. Note on this clonotype: This receptor's antigen is unknown. Qualities for individual bases were not recorded, and no much larger clone is one base off.

Results the study describes overall, beyond this receptor: Normalized Chao1 diversity was significantly lower in multiple sclerosis patients than controls, suggesting substantial peripheral T-cell clonal expansion. Direct clustering with F measure revealed strong co-clustering of samples prepared in the same batch, which led to a batch-effect correction. The multiple sclerosis patient group was slightly younger than the control group. Roughly 5 TRBV segments, including TRBV5-6, TRBV5-1 and TRBV20-1, were significantly more frequent in patients than controls.

The receptor's source is a girl aged 10 to 17 with multiple sclerosis. The sequencing input was blood. The V gene is TRBV20-1 and the J gene is TRBJ2-2, with the D gene not clear enough to name. The DNA reads as follows: TGCAGTGCTAGAGCGCGAAACACCGGGGAGCTGTTTTTT. The encoded protein is CSARARNTGELFF.